The 5 T cell receptor beta chains presented below share a single source sample, sequenced in a study of response to subunit inactivated influenza vaccine. TCRdb reprocessed the RT-PCR reads with MiXCR, giving one entry per CDR3 protein. Of around 580,000 distinct CDR3 sequences in the sample, less than 15% are singletons; the top ten hold 11%. The sample was PBMCs from blood, taken 11 to 12 days after vaccination. The receptors stem from a man aged 45-65 years who received an inactivated influenza vaccine.

The table lists this clonotype with many counts. The V call is TRBV12-3 or TRBV12-4, the J call TRBJ2-1; 9 bases are shared with TRBD2. The CDR3 has 14 amino acids. J gave up 12 bases and V 6 bases, and 12 bases lay outside the gene matches. The CDR3 is CASRGRAGGPVQFF. The CDR3 bases are TGTGCCAGCAGGGGACGGGCGGGGGGGCCGGTGCAGTTCTTC.

In its sample, this clonotype was seen many times. The J gene is TRBJ2-4, the V gene TRBV11-2, with TRBD2 matching over 13 bases. Per germline, CDR1 SGHAT and CDR2 FQNNGV. Trimming took 3 bases from V and 0 from J; bases not matched to a gene: 5. The CDR3 contains 18 residues. Written as DNA, the CDR3 is TGTGCCAGCAGCTTTGGACTAGCGGGGGTAGGAGCCAAAAACATTCAGTACTTC. Translating it yields CASSFGLAGVGAKNIQYF. Full variable domain (outside the CDR3, taken from reference TRBV11-2 and TRBJ2-4): EAGVAQSPRYKIIEKRQSVAFWCNPISGHATLYWYQQILGQGPKLLIQFQNNGVVDDSQLPKDRFSAERLKGVDSTLKIQPAKLEDSAVYLCASSFGLAGVGAKNIQYFGAGTRLSVL.

The chain couples TRBV7-2 to TRBJ2-1, with TRBD2 matching over 13 bases. The V gene end was trimmed by 3 bases and the J gene end by 6 bases; junction bases not matched to a gene: 8. This CDR3 is 17 amino acids long. Germline values: CDR1 SGHTA, CDR2 FQGNSA. CDR3 bases: TGTGCCAGCAGCTTCCACCAACTAGCGGGAGGGCCCAATGAGCAGTTCTTC. It is translated as CASSFHQLAGGPNEQFF.

The chain combines TRBV20-1 with TRBJ1-1, with TRBD1 identical over 7 bases. The CDR3 runs to 14 residues. Germline V CDR1 and CDR2: DFQATT, SNEGSKA (reference sequence). Losses at the gene ends were 6 bases for V and 2 bases for J; bases not matched to a gene: 9. Written as DNA, the CDR3 is TGCAGTGCACCGGATGGGACAGCAAACACTGAAGCTTTCTTT. This codes for CSAPDGTANTEAFF.

The rearrangement links TRBV7-2 to TRBJ2-1, with D possibly being TRBD2 (6 bases). Germline CDR1 reads SGHTA; CDR2 reads FQGNSA. Trimming cost V 2 bases and J 7 bases, with 15 bases left between them. CDR3 size: 15 residues. CDR3 DNA: TGTGCCAGCAGCTTACTAGCGAACCTCGGGAATGAGCAGTTCTTC. As protein: CASSLLANLGNEQFF.